These T cell receptor beta chains were read from a single sample in a study of regulatory T cells in long-lasting Graves disease. TCRdb processed the multiplex PCR reads anew with MiXCR; each CDR3 protein has one entry. The sample carries roughly 360,000 distinct CDR3 sequences, 12% recorded once. This sample was shared with a second study, whose subject was T cells in Graves' hyperthyroidism and ophthalmopathy.

The material was peripheral blood mononuclear cells (PBMCs), obtained at new diagnosis, from a patient treated with antithyroid drugs. The origin of the receptors is a woman aged 18-30 years with Graves disease. Each CDR3 is given with its conserved first and last residue. The D gene is left open where the match is weak. Rows may omit the clone size; those that give it use once, few, many or a size class.

TRBJ2-5,-,many,TRBV7-6,TGTGCCAGCAGCCTAGTTGGGGACGAGACCCAGTACTTC,CASSLVGDETQYF
TRBJ1-3,-,many,TRBV6-5,TGTGCCAGCAGTTACACAATCGGGCCGCCAGCCAGAAACACCATATATTTT,CASSYTIGPPARNTIYF
TRBJ2-7,-,once,TRBV27,TGTGCCAGCAGTTTGGACGGGGCCCACGAGCAGTACTTC,CASSLDGAHEQYF
TRBJ2-1,-,many,TRBV4-1,TGCGCCAGCAGCCAAGCGGGACACCTCAATGAGCAGTTCTTC,CASSQAGHLNEQFF
TRBJ2-7,-,many,TRBV14,TGTGCCAGCAGCCAAGTTCCCAGAACAGGGACCTACGAGCAGTACTTC,CASSQVPRTGTYEQYF
TRBJ1-1,-,many,TRBV6-1,TGTGCCAGCAGCTCCACGTGGAACACTGAAGCTTTCTTT,CASSSTWNTEAFF
TRBJ2-6,-,many,TRBV13,TGTGCCAGCAGCTTAGTTGGGGCTGGGGCCAACGTCCTGACTTTC,CASSLVGAGANVLTF
TRBJ2-2,-,few,TRBV6-2/TRBV6-3,TGTGCCAGCAGTTTGGCCGGGGTAGAGACCGGGGAGCTGTTTTTT,CASSLAGVETGELFF
TRBJ1-2,-,many,TRBV6-1,TGTGCCAGCAGTGATTGGTCCATTGGCTATGGCTACACCTTC,CASSDWSIGYGYTF
TRBJ2-3,-,many,TRBV12-3/TRBV12-4,TGTGCCAGCAGTTTGTTGGGTCAAGATACGCAGTATTTT,CASSLLGQDTQYF
TRBJ2-7,-,many,TRBV6-1,TGTGCCAGCAGTCGGGAACGGCTCTACGAGCAGTACTTC,CASSRERLYEQYF
TRBJ1-2,-,many,TRBV20-1,TGCAGTGCTAGAGAACCCCAGGGGATACCTCTTTACTATGGCTACACCTTC,CSAREPQGIPLYYGYTF
TRBJ2-7,-,few,TRBV5-1,TGCGCCAGCAGCTACGGGACCGGGTCCCCCTCCTACGAGCAGTACTTC,CASSYGTGSPSYEQYF
TRBJ2-5,TRBD2,many,TRBV9,TGTGCCAGCAGCTCCTGGAGCGGGACTAGCGGCCAAGAGACCCAGTACTTC,CASSSWSGTSGQETQYF
TRBJ2-1,TRBD2,many,TRBV12-3/TRBV12-4,TGTGCCAGCAGTTTTCCCGTACAAGGGACTAGCGGGGGGGCCGGTCCCTACAATGAGCAGTTCTTC,CASSFPVQGTSGGAGPYNEQFF
TRBJ2-7,TRBD1,many,TRBV20-1,TGCAGTGCTACCGGACAGGGGTACGAGCAGTACTTC,CSATGQGYEQYF
TRBJ1-3,-,many,TRBV28,TGTGCCAGCAGATCAACAGGGATCGGAAACACCATATATTTT,CASRSTGIGNTIYF
TRBJ2-3,TRBD1,many,TRBV6-1,TGTGCCAGCAACAGGGGTCGGGGACACGGGAACACAGATACGCAGTATTTT,CASNRGRGHGNTDTQYF
TRBJ2-1,-,-,TRBV9,TGTGCCAGCAGCGTAGAGTGGAGGGGCGTTCAGTTCTTC,CASSVEWRGVQFF
TRBJ1-1,-,many,TRBV12-3/TRBV12-4,TGTACCAGCAGCTTTTCCCTTTGGGGTTTAGCTTTCTTT,CTSSFSLWGLAFF
TRBJ2-1,-,-,TRBV4-3,TGCGCCAGCAGCCAAGAGAGGACAGTATACAATGAGCAGTTCTTC,CASSQERTVYNEQFF
TRBJ2-1,-,many,TRBV7-2,TGTGCCAGCAGCCCCAGGGTCGGTGCTTACAATGAGCAGTTCTTC,CASSPRVGAYNEQFF
TRBJ1-2,-,many,TRBV7-2,TGTGCCAGCAGCTCAACCTGGGGGGGTAACTATGGCTACACCTTC,CASSSTWGGNYGYTF
TRBJ1-2,TRBD1,few,TRBV7-9,TGTGCCAGCAGCTGGGGGACAGGGGATAACTATGGCTACACCTTC,CASSWGTGDNYGYTF
TRBJ1-5,-,few,TRBV3-1,TGTGCCAGCAGCCCTAACAGGGCGGGCCAGCCCCAGCATTTT,CASSPNRAGQPQHF
TRBJ1-3,-,-,TRBV5-6,TGTGCCAGCAGCTTGGAAATGCGGTACTCTGGAAACACCATATATTTT,CASSLEMRYSGNTIYF
TRBJ2-5,-,many,TRBV15,TGTGCCACCAGCAGAGATACTCCTAGTGCGTCTAAAGAGACCCAGTACTTC,CATSRDTPSASKETQYF
TRBJ2-5,TRBD2,many,TRBV28,TGTGCCAGCAATAGAGCGGGAGAGGGAGAGACCCAGTACTTC,CASNRAGEGETQYF
TRBJ2-7,-,many,TRBV20-1,TGCAGTGCCCCTCCGGGACATCAGGTAAGCTACGAGCAGTACTTC,CSAPPGHQVSYEQYF
TRBJ2-7,-,many,TRBV19,TGTGCCAGTAGTACCGCTACGACTGGGTTCGTGTACGAGCAGTACTTC,CASSTATTGFVYEQYF
TRBJ2-1,TRBD2,many,TRBV7-2,TGTGCCAGCAGCGCACGGGGGGGTAAATACAATGAGCAGTTCTTC,CASSARGGKYNEQFF
TRBJ2-7,TRBD1,-,TRBV6-5,TGTGCCAGCAGTTACGGGACAGGAGTTTACGAGCAGTACTTC,CASSYGTGVYEQYF
TRBJ2-3,TRBD1,many,TRBV7-2,TGTGCCAGCAGCTTAGTGGGGACAGGGGATCCCACAGATACGCAGTATTTT,CASSLVGTGDPTDTQYF
TRBJ1-1,-,many,TRBV30,TGTGCCTGGGTCGGACAATATGAAGCTTTCTTT,CAWVGQYEAFF
TRBJ2-3,TRBD2,many,TRBV5-1,TGCGCCAGCAGCTTGCGGGCCCCGGGACTAGCGGGAGGCGATCCTAGCACAGATACGCAGTATTTT,CASSLRAPGLAGGDPSTDTQYF
TRBJ1-3,-,few,TRBV20-1,TGCAGTGCTAGGGCGGTAGGGGGATTCTCTGGAAACACCATATATTTT,CSARAVGGFSGNTIYF
TRBJ2-3,-,many,TRBV7-9,TGTGCCAGCAGCCCTCCTCCCGAAGTGACAGATACGCAGTATTTT,CASSPPPEVTDTQYF
TRBJ1-2,-,many,TRBV29-1,TGCAGCGCCTGGGGCGGAGGCTACACCTTC,CSAWGGGYTF
TRBJ1-6,-,-,TRBV12-3/TRBV12-4,TGTGCCAGCAGTTTAGCCGCGTTCTGGGCCCTCCACTTT,CASSLAAFWALHF
TRBJ2-5,TRBD2,many,TRBV27,TGTGCCAGCAGCAACAACCGGGGGGCCCAGTACTTC,CASSNNRGAQYF
TRBJ2-5,TRBD2,many,TRBV12-3/TRBV12-4,TGTGCCAGCAGTTGGTCTAGCGGGGTCAAAGAGACCCAGTACTTC,CASSWSSGVKETQYF
TRBJ1-2,TRBD1,many,TRBV28,TGTGCCAGCAGTTTGGAGGACAGGCTCCGGAGGTATGGCTACACCTTC,CASSLEDRLRRYGYTF
TRBJ2-1,-,many,TRBV28,TGTGCCAGCAGTTTCCCGCAGGCTGGTGAGCAGTTCTTC,CASSFPQAGEQFF
TRBJ2-1,TRBD2,-,TRBV27,TGTGCCAGCATGGGGCTAGCGGGAAACAATGAGCAGTTCTTC,CASMGLAGNNEQFF
TRBJ2-1,TRBD2,many,TRBV27,TGTGCCAGCTCAAAGGGACTAGCGGGGGGGCCGGGTGAGCAGTTCTTC,CASSKGLAGGPGEQFF
TRBJ2-6,-,-,TRBV20-1,TGCAGTGCCGGTATGACTGCCACCTCTGGGGCCAACGTCCTGACTTTC,CSAGMTATSGANVLTF
TRBJ2-4,TRBD2,-,TRBV5-1,TGCGCCAGCAGCCCCGTTAGCGGGGGGGCGGGACCGTACTTC,CASSPVSGGAGPYF
TRBJ2-5,TRBD2,-,TRBV9,TGTGCCAGCAGCGTAGGACCTAGCGGGGGGTTCGGAGAGACCCAGTACTTC,CASSVGPSGGFGETQYF
TRBJ2-6,-,many,TRBV27,TGTGCCAGCAGCCAATTGGGACTGATCTCTGGGGCCAACGTCCTGACTTTC,CASSQLGLISGANVLTF
TRBJ2-7,TRBD2,many,TRBV30,TGTGCCTGGAGTTGGCGGGAGGGCCCCTACGAGCAGTACTTC,CAWSWREGPYEQYF
TRBJ1-4,TRBD1,many,TRBV2,TGTGCCAGCAGATTAGACAGGGACGAAAAACTGTTTTTT,CASRLDRDEKLFF
TRBJ2-3,-,many,TRBV4-3,TGCGCCAGCAGCCAAGGGGCCACTCAAGGGTGGGGCACAGATACGCAGTATTTT,CASSQGATQGWGTDTQYF
TRBJ1-2,-,few,TRBV12-3/TRBV12-4,TGTGCCAGCAGTTCCACCCTCCGAGGGCGGACCTATGGCTACACCTTC,CASSSTLRGRTYGYTF
TRBJ2-5,-,many,TRBV28,TGTGCCAGCAGTTTGGAACAGGAGGACGCGTGGCAACAAGAGACCCAGTACTTC,CASSLEQEDAWQQETQYF